The rows below give T cell receptor beta chains drawn from one sample of a study of CD8+CD57+ T cells in acquired aplastic anemia. Using its own MiXCR run on the reads, TCRdb lists one record per CDR3 protein. The sample includes around 500,000 distinct CDR3 sequences, less than 35% of them seen just once. The sequenced sample was sorted CD4+, CD8+, or CD8+CD57+ T cells (not recorded which) from PBMCs. These receptors came from a human donor with aplastic anemia. The CDR3 runs from the conserved cysteine through the conserved F or W. The order of the fields is J gene, D gene, clone size, V gene, CDR3 protein, CDR3 DNA. The D gene is left open where the match is weak. Size is omitted from some rows. Given values are once, few, many or a class for expanded clones.

j_call: TRBJ2-1; d_call: -; clone_size: many; v_call: TRBV29-1; cdr3_aa: CSVQRTGSSYNEQFF; cdr3_nt: TGCAGCGTTCAGAGAACTGGAAGCTCCTACAATGAGCAGTTCTTC
j_call: TRBJ2-3; d_call: -; clone_size: few; v_call: TRBV20-1; cdr3_aa: CSARAPPMDTQYF; cdr3_nt: TGCAGTGCTAGAGCTCCGCCTATGGATACGCAGTATTTT
j_call: TRBJ2-7; d_call: TRBD1; clone_size: many; v_call: TRBV20-1; cdr3_aa: CSAWGSGTAYEQYF; cdr3_nt: TGCAGTGCCTGGGGTTCTGGGACAGCCTACGAGCAGTACTTC
j_call: TRBJ1-2; d_call: TRBD1; clone_size: many; v_call: TRBV7-8; cdr3_aa: CASSRTGDRYGYTF; cdr3_nt: TGTGCCAGCAGCCGGACAGGGGACCGCTATGGCTACACCTTC
j_call: TRBJ2-3; d_call: TRBD1; clone_size: many; v_call: TRBV7-9; cdr3_aa: CASSRGQGADTQYF; cdr3_nt: TGTGCCAGCAGCAGGGGACAGGGGGCAGATACGCAGTATTTT
j_call: TRBJ2-3; d_call: TRBD2; clone_size: -; v_call: TRBV7-8; cdr3_aa: CASSHLTSGGGADTQYF; cdr3_nt: TGTGCCAGCAGCCACCTGACTAGCGGGGGGGGGGCAGATACGCAGTATTTT
j_call: TRBJ2-1; d_call: -; clone_size: many; v_call: TRBV29-1; cdr3_aa: CSGTGQGNNEQFF; cdr3_nt: TGCAGCGGTACAGGCCAAGGAAACAATGAGCAGTTCTTC
j_call: TRBJ1-5; d_call: TRBD1; clone_size: many; v_call: TRBV7-9; cdr3_aa: CASSPTGGSNQPQHF; cdr3_nt: TGTGCCAGCAGCCCAACAGGGGGGAGCAATCAGCCCCAGCATTTT
j_call: TRBJ1-2; d_call: -; clone_size: -; v_call: TRBV29-1; cdr3_aa: CSLAGGDGYGYTF; cdr3_nt: TGCAGCTTGGCCGGAGGGGACGGCTATGGCTACACCTTC
j_call: TRBJ2-7; d_call: -; clone_size: -; v_call: TRBV12-3/TRBV12-4; cdr3_aa: CASSFGHRGGNYEQYF; cdr3_nt: TGTGCCAGCAGTTTTGGCCACAGGGGGGGAAACTACGAGCAGTACTTC
j_call: TRBJ2-2; d_call: TRBD1; clone_size: few; v_call: TRBV20-1; cdr3_aa: CSASGQGNTGELFF; cdr3_nt: TGCAGTGCTTCGGGACAGGGTAATACCGGGGAGCTGTTTTTT
j_call: TRBJ2-3; d_call: -; clone_size: few; v_call: TRBV3-1; cdr3_aa: CASSQARDTQYF; cdr3_nt: TGTGCCAGCAGCCAAGCGAGAGATACGCAGTATTTT
j_call: TRBJ1-3; d_call: -; clone_size: few; v_call: TRBV30; cdr3_aa: CAWTTSGNTIYF; cdr3_nt: TGTGCCTGGACAACCTCTGGAAACACCATATATTTT
j_call: TRBJ1-2; d_call: TRBD1; clone_size: -; v_call: TRBV10-3; cdr3_aa: CAIIGPGQGVYGYTF; cdr3_nt: TGTGCCATCATTGGACCGGGACAGGGTGTATATGGCTACACCTTC
j_call: TRBJ1-1; d_call: -; clone_size: -; v_call: TRBV7-2; cdr3_aa: CASSYSTRTEAFF; cdr3_nt: TGTGCCAGCAGCTATTCGACTCGGACTGAAGCTTTCTTT
j_call: TRBJ1-2; d_call: TRBD1; clone_size: -; v_call: TRBV10-2; cdr3_aa: CASRRDRDYGYTF; cdr3_nt: TGCGCCAGCAGAAGGGACAGGGACTATGGCTACACCTTC
j_call: TRBJ2-7; d_call: TRBD1; clone_size: many; v_call: TRBV10-1; cdr3_aa: CASRATGTYEQYF; cdr3_nt: TGCGCCAGCAGAGCGACAGGGACCTACGAGCAGTACTTC
j_call: TRBJ2-7; d_call: TRBD2; clone_size: few; v_call: TRBV20-1; cdr3_aa: CSGTSSCEQYF; cdr3_nt: TGCAGTGGGACTAGTTCCTGCGAGCAGTACTTC
j_call: TRBJ2-7; d_call: TRBD2; clone_size: many; v_call: TRBV24-1; cdr3_aa: CATSDPTSLFPYEQYF; cdr3_nt: TGTGCCACCAGTGATCCGACTAGCCTATTCCCCTACGAGCAGTACTTC
j_call: TRBJ2-5; d_call: -; clone_size: many; v_call: TRBV2; cdr3_aa: CASGDRARETQYF; cdr3_nt: TGTGCCAGCGGGGATAGGGCTAGGGAGACCCAGTACTTC
j_call: TRBJ1-1; d_call: -; clone_size: many; v_call: TRBV12-3/TRBV12-4; cdr3_aa: CACQGAGTEAFF; cdr3_nt: TGTGCCTGCCAGGGTGCTGGCACTGAAGCTTTCTTT
j_call: TRBJ2-2; d_call: -; clone_size: -; v_call: TRBV10-3; cdr3_aa: CAISSIGRELFF; cdr3_nt: TGTGCCATCAGCTCTATAGGTAGGGAGCTGTTTTTT
j_call: TRBJ1-1; d_call: TRBD1; clone_size: -; v_call: TRBV6-1; cdr3_aa: CASNPGQLNTEAFF; cdr3_nt: TGTGCCAGCAATCCGGGACAGTTGAACACTGAAGCTTTCTTT
j_call: TRBJ2-1; d_call: TRBD2; clone_size: many; v_call: TRBV25-1; cdr3_aa: CASSEGLRYNEQFF; cdr3_nt: TGTGCCAGCAGTGAGGGACTACGGTACAATGAGCAGTTCTTC
j_call: TRBJ1-2; d_call: -; clone_size: many; v_call: TRBV2; cdr3_aa: CASGREDYGYTF; cdr3_nt: TGTGCCAGCGGCAGGGAGGACTATGGCTACACCTTC
j_call: TRBJ2-1; d_call: TRBD1; clone_size: few; v_call: TRBV7-3; cdr3_aa: CASSFDRASEQFF; cdr3_nt: TGTGCCAGCAGTTTCGACAGGGCTAGTGAGCAGTTCTTC
j_call: TRBJ2-3; d_call: TRBD2; clone_size: many; v_call: TRBV20-1; cdr3_aa: CSAAGLAGRLFTDTQYF; cdr3_nt: TGCAGTGCCGCCGGACTAGCGGGACGCCTATTCACAGATACGCAGTATTTT
j_call: TRBJ2-7; d_call: -; clone_size: few; v_call: TRBV30; cdr3_aa: CAWSVSLPGEQYF; cdr3_nt: TGTGCCTGGAGTGTGTCCCTACCGGGGGAGCAGTACTTC
j_call: TRBJ2-2; d_call: -; clone_size: many; v_call: TRBV10-2; cdr3_aa: CASRGWRTNTGELFF; cdr3_nt: TGCGCCAGCAGGGGGTGGCGGACTAACACCGGGGAGCTGTTTTTT
j_call: TRBJ2-7; d_call: -; clone_size: few; v_call: TRBV2; cdr3_aa: CASRQGFHEQYF; cdr3_nt: TGTGCCAGCAGGCAGGGTTTCCACGAGCAGTACTTC
j_call: TRBJ2-5; d_call: -; clone_size: few; v_call: TRBV9; cdr3_aa: CASSRWGPRETQYF; cdr3_nt: TGTGCCAGCAGCCGCTGGGGGCCTCGGGAGACCCAGTACTTC
j_call: TRBJ2-5; d_call: -; clone_size: -; v_call: TRBV15; cdr3_aa: CATSRGNQYF; cdr3_nt: TGTGCCACCAGCAGAGGGAACCAGTACTTC
j_call: TRBJ1-5; d_call: TRBD1; clone_size: many; v_call: TRBV2; cdr3_aa: CASRWDSIQPQHF; cdr3_nt: TGTGCCAGCAGATGGGACAGTATCCAGCCCCAGCATTTT
j_call: TRBJ2-2; d_call: TRBD1; clone_size: many; v_call: TRBV10-1; cdr3_aa: CASSLRQGASTGELFF; cdr3_nt: TGCGCCAGCAGTTTACGACAGGGGGCATCAACCGGGGAGCTGTTTTTT
j_call: TRBJ2-1; d_call: -; clone_size: many; v_call: TRBV29-1; cdr3_aa: CSVEGGDYNEQFF; cdr3_nt: TGCAGCGTTGAAGGGGGGGACTACAATGAGCAGTTCTTC
j_call: TRBJ1-2; d_call: -; clone_size: many; v_call: TRBV5-1; cdr3_aa: CASSSEGSNYGYTF; cdr3_nt: TGCGCCAGCAGCAGTGAAGGATCCAACTATGGCTACACCTTC
j_call: TRBJ1-2; d_call: TRBD1; clone_size: few; v_call: TRBV12-3/TRBV12-4; cdr3_aa: CASSFPDRGTQGYTF; cdr3_nt: TGTGCCAGCAGTTTCCCCGACAGGGGGACGCAAGGCTACACCTTC
j_call: TRBJ1-1; d_call: -; clone_size: many; v_call: TRBV2; cdr3_aa: CASRTESKNTEAFF; cdr3_nt: TGTGCCAGCCGTACGGAATCGAAGAACACTGAAGCTTTCTTT
j_call: TRBJ2-7; d_call: TRBD2; clone_size: many; v_call: TRBV2; cdr3_aa: CASSPSGGDPSEQYF; cdr3_nt: TGTGCCAGCAGTCCCTCGGGGGGGGATCCGAGCGAGCAGTACTTC
j_call: TRBJ2-3; d_call: -; clone_size: -; v_call: TRBV12-3/TRBV12-4; cdr3_aa: CASKTGSTDTQYF; cdr3_nt: TGTGCCAGCAAGACGGGAAGCACAGATACGCAGTATTTT
j_call: TRBJ1-6; d_call: TRBD1; clone_size: few; v_call: TRBV19; cdr3_aa: CASRKGQGRDSPLHF; cdr3_nt: TGTGCCAGTAGAAAAGGACAGGGACGAGATTCACCCCTCCACTTT
j_call: TRBJ1-5; d_call: TRBD1; clone_size: -; v_call: TRBV15; cdr3_aa: CTTGSDRGDQPQHF; cdr3_nt: TGTACCACCGGCTCCGACAGGGGGGATCAGCCCCAGCATTTT
j_call: TRBJ1-2; d_call: -; clone_size: few; v_call: TRBV5-1; cdr3_aa: CASSIQGVDYGYTF; cdr3_nt: TGCGCCAGCAGTATACAGGGAGTTGACTATGGCTACACCTTC
j_call: TRBJ2-2; d_call: -; clone_size: -; v_call: TRBV20-1; cdr3_aa: CSARELRTGELFF; cdr3_nt: TGCAGTGCTAGAGAGCTCAGGACCGGGGAGCTGTTTTTT
j_call: TRBJ1-5; d_call: -; clone_size: -; v_call: TRBV5-1; cdr3_aa: CASSLAPTTGLQPQHF; cdr3_nt: TGCGCCAGCAGCTTGGCCCCAACAACGGGGCTTCAGCCCCAGCATTTT